Listed below are T cell receptor beta chains from one sample, sequenced in a study of blood T cells in healthy people across ages. TCRdb reprocessed the 5' RACE reads with MiXCR, giving one entry per CDR3 protein. In the table there are some 790,000 distinct CDR3 sequences, 25% to 30% of which are singletons. Sequencing was performed on blood. These receptor sequences come from an elderly woman in good health. The CDR3 runs from the conserved cysteine through the conserved F or W. The order of the fields is clone size, J gene, V gene, D gene, CDR3 protein, CDR3 DNA. The D gene is left open where the match is weak. A row's size may be missing; if present it is once, few, many or a size class.

clone size: many
J gene: TRBJ2-5
V gene: TRBV7-9
D gene: -
CDR3 protein: CASSLPASETQYF
CDR3 DNA: TGTGCCAGCAGCTTACCAGCATCGGAGACCCAGTACTTC

clone size: -
J gene: TRBJ1-1
V gene: TRBV20-1
D gene: -
CDR3 protein: CSASPGRGMNTEAFF
CDR3 DNA: TGCAGTGCTAGTCCGGGGAGGGGAATGAACACTGAAGCTTTCTTT

clone size: many
J gene: TRBJ2-1
V gene: TRBV18
D gene: -
CDR3 protein: CASSPPLGKNNEQFF
CDR3 DNA: TGTGCCAGCTCACCCCCCCTCGGGAAAAACAATGAGCAGTTCTTC

clone size: -
J gene: TRBJ2-7
V gene: TRBV30
D gene: TRBD2
CDR3 protein: CAWRGLAGGPEQYF
CDR3 DNA: TGTGCCTGGAGGGGACTAGCGGGGGGGCCCGAGCAGTACTTC

clone size: -
J gene: TRBJ1-2
V gene: TRBV29-1
D gene: -
CDR3 protein: CSVVSPVNYGYTF
CDR3 DNA: TGCAGCGTTGTGTCCCCAGTTAACTATGGCTACACCTTC

clone size: few
J gene: TRBJ1-5
V gene: TRBV6-2/TRBV6-3
D gene: -
CDR3 protein: CASVAGGSQPQHF
CDR3 DNA: TGTGCCAGCGTCGCCGGGGGGTCTCAGCCCCAGCATTTT

clone size: -
J gene: TRBJ1-1
V gene: TRBV5-1
D gene: -
CDR3 protein: CASSLAGGRLNTEAFF
CDR3 DNA: TGCGCCAGCAGCTTGGCCGGGGGACGGTTGAACACTGAAGCTTTCTTT

clone size: -
J gene: TRBJ1-1
V gene: TRBV10-3
D gene: TRBD1
CDR3 protein: CAISDTGQGTWSGAFF
CDR3 DNA: TGTGCCATCAGTGATACAGGACAGGGAACTTGGTCTGGAGCTTTCTTT

clone size: many
J gene: TRBJ2-4
V gene: TRBV7-2
D gene: -
CDR3 protein: CASSLRLSAKNIQYF
CDR3 DNA: TGTGCCAGCAGCTTGAGGCTTTCTGCCAAAAACATTCAGTACTTC

clone size: many
J gene: TRBJ2-3
V gene: TRBV6-6
D gene: -
CDR3 protein: CASSYIRGPYLTDTQYF
CDR3 DNA: TGTGCCAGCAGTTACATACGGGGGCCTTATTTAACAGATACGCAGTATTTT

clone size: many
J gene: TRBJ2-1
V gene: TRBV29-1
D gene: TRBD2
CDR3 protein: CSVGLAGLAASYNEQFF
CDR3 DNA: TGCAGCGTGGGACTAGCGGGTCTGGCCGCTTCCTACAATGAGCAGTTCTTC

clone size: many
J gene: TRBJ1-5
V gene: TRBV29-1
D gene: -
CDR3 protein: CSVTSGSGNQPQHF
CDR3 DNA: TGCAGCGTAACGTCAGGGTCTGGCAATCAGCCCCAGCATTTT

clone size: many
J gene: TRBJ2-3
V gene: TRBV5-1
D gene: -
CDR3 protein: CASALQGFRTDTQYF
CDR3 DNA: TGCGCCAGTGCACTGCAGGGATTCCGCACAGATACGCAGTATTTT

clone size: -
J gene: TRBJ2-1
V gene: TRBV19
D gene: TRBD2
CDR3 protein: CASTSAQGRGAYNEQFF
CDR3 DNA: TGTGCCAGTACCTCAGCTCAGGGACGGGGGGCCTACAATGAGCAGTTCTTC

clone size: many
J gene: TRBJ1-5
V gene: TRBV6-5
D gene: -
CDR3 protein: CASRSAPVGQPQHF
CDR3 DNA: TGTGCCAGCAGGTCCGCTCCCGTAGGGCAGCCCCAGCATTTT

clone size: many
J gene: TRBJ1-1
V gene: TRBV7-2
D gene: -
CDR3 protein: CASSLNQNTEAFF
CDR3 DNA: TGTGCCAGCAGTTTAAATCAGAACACTGAAGCTTTCTTT

clone size: many
J gene: TRBJ2-5
V gene: TRBV7-2
D gene: -
CDR3 protein: CASSMGQKETQYF
CDR3 DNA: TGTGCCAGCAGCATGGGACAAAAGGAGACCCAGTACTTC

clone size: -
J gene: TRBJ2-7
V gene: TRBV5-5
D gene: -
CDR3 protein: CASNNPGHEQYF
CDR3 DNA: TGTGCCAGCAACAATCCAGGGCACGAGCAGTACTTC

clone size: -
J gene: TRBJ1-1
V gene: TRBV25-1
D gene: TRBD1
CDR3 protein: CASGLTGGGTEAFF
CDR3 DNA: TGTGCCAGCGGACTGACAGGGGGAGGGACTGAAGCTTTCTTT

clone size: many
J gene: TRBJ2-1
V gene: TRBV27
D gene: TRBD2
CDR3 protein: CASRGGGDNEQFF
CDR3 DNA: TGTGCCAGCAGGGGCGGGGGGGACAATGAGCAGTTCTTC

clone size: many
J gene: TRBJ1-1
V gene: TRBV12-3/TRBV12-4
D gene: -
CDR3 protein: CASSPQGIRTEAFF
CDR3 DNA: TGTGCCAGCAGTCCTCAGGGGATTCGGACTGAAGCTTTCTTT

clone size: few
J gene: TRBJ2-5
V gene: TRBV28
D gene: -
CDR3 protein: CASSDSLLEYQETQYF
CDR3 DNA: TGTGCCAGCAGCGACTCTCTTTTAGAGTACCAAGAGACCCAGTACTTC

clone size: many
J gene: TRBJ2-7
V gene: TRBV7-9
D gene: -
CDR3 protein: CASSPSRRYEQYF
CDR3 DNA: TGTGCCAGCAGCCCTAGTAGAAGATACGAGCAGTACTTC

clone size: many
J gene: TRBJ2-1
V gene: TRBV6-2/TRBV6-3
D gene: -
CDR3 protein: CASSTGIIGEQFF
CDR3 DNA: TGTGCCAGCAGCACCGGGATCATCGGTGAGCAGTTCTTC

clone size: -
J gene: TRBJ1-5
V gene: TRBV5-1
D gene: -
CDR3 protein: CASSLDGGYNQPQHF
CDR3 DNA: TGCGCCAGCAGCCTAGACGGAGGGTACAATCAGCCCCAGCATTTT

clone size: -
J gene: TRBJ2-4
V gene: TRBV5-1
D gene: TRBD2
CDR3 protein: CASSFTSGGYNEQYF
CDR3 DNA: TGCGCCAGCAGCTTCACTAGCGGGGGTTACAATGAGCAGTACTTC

clone size: many
J gene: TRBJ2-3
V gene: TRBV5-1
D gene: TRBD1
CDR3 protein: CASSLGQGYRRGTQYF
CDR3 DNA: TGCGCCAGCAGCTTGGGACAGGGATATCGTAGAGGTACGCAGTATTTT

clone size: few
J gene: TRBJ1-4
V gene: TRBV3-1
D gene: -
CDR3 protein: CASSQLRSPAKLFF
CDR3 DNA: TGTGCCAGCAGCCAATTACGCAGCCCCGCAAAACTGTTTTTT

clone size: -
J gene: TRBJ2-2
V gene: TRBV6-2/TRBV6-3
D gene: TRBD1
CDR3 protein: CASSYSGAGTGVTGELFF
CDR3 DNA: TGTGCCAGCAGTTACTCGGGAGCCGGGACAGGGGTCACCGGGGAGCTGTTTTTT

clone size: many
J gene: TRBJ2-1
V gene: TRBV10-3
D gene: -
CDR3 protein: CAFQRRLLGEQFF
CDR3 DNA: TGTGCCTTCCAGAGAAGACTATTGGGTGAGCAGTTCTTC

clone size: few
J gene: TRBJ2-3
V gene: TRBV20-1
D gene: TRBD2
CDR3 protein: CSARRGLAGGEDTQYF
CDR3 DNA: TGCAGTGCTAGGCGGGGACTAGCGGGGGGAGAAGATACGCAGTATTTT

clone size: many
J gene: TRBJ1-2
V gene: TRBV20-1
D gene: -
CDR3 protein: CSARVDRAGGYTF
CDR3 DNA: TGCAGTGCTAGAGTGGACCGGGCTGGTGGCTACACCTTC

clone size: many
J gene: TRBJ2-3
V gene: TRBV5-1
D gene: -
CDR3 protein: CASSYDRVTDTQYF
CDR3 DNA: TGCGCCAGCAGCTATGACAGAGTCACAGATACGCAGTATTTT

clone size: -
J gene: TRBJ1-5
V gene: TRBV28
D gene: TRBD1
CDR3 protein: CASSMGTGALQPQHF
CDR3 DNA: TGTGCCAGCAGTATGGGGACAGGGGCCCTTCAGCCCCAGCATTTT

clone size: many
J gene: TRBJ1-5
V gene: TRBV7-2
D gene: -
CDR3 protein: CASSLEGVSGSQPQHF
CDR3 DNA: TGTGCCAGCAGCTTAGAGGGGGTTTCAGGTAGCCAGCCCCAGCATTTT

clone size: few
J gene: TRBJ1-5
V gene: TRBV6-5
D gene: -
CDR3 protein: CASSYSRQGRYSNQPQHF
CDR3 DNA: TGTGCCAGCAGTTACTCGAGGCAGGGCCGCTATAGCAATCAGCCCCAGCATTTT

clone size: many
J gene: TRBJ2-3
V gene: TRBV25-1
D gene: TRBD2
CDR3 protein: CASSKTSGGGSDTQYF
CDR3 DNA: TGTGCCAGCAGTAAAACTAGCGGGGGCGGTTCAGATACGCAGTATTTT

clone size: many
J gene: TRBJ2-1
V gene: TRBV6-2/TRBV6-3
D gene: TRBD2
CDR3 protein: CASNSAGTRSYNEQFF
CDR3 DNA: TGTGCCAGCAATTCAGCGGGGACCCGCTCCTACAATGAGCAGTTCTTC

clone size: many
J gene: TRBJ1-1
V gene: TRBV6-5
D gene: -
CDR3 protein: CASSSTRGGEAFF
CDR3 DNA: TGTGCCAGCAGTTCCACTCGGGGGGGAGAAGCTTTCTTT

clone size: many
J gene: TRBJ1-6
V gene: TRBV3-1
D gene: TRBD1
CDR3 protein: CASSQAGGNSPLHF
CDR3 DNA: TGTGCCAGCAGCCAAGCAGGGGGCAATTCACCCCTCCACTTT

clone size: -
J gene: TRBJ1-1
V gene: TRBV5-5
D gene: TRBD1
CDR3 protein: CASSYTGEGAEAFF
CDR3 DNA: TGTGCCAGCAGCTATACAGGGGAAGGAGCTGAAGCTTTCTTT

clone size: few
J gene: TRBJ2-7
V gene: TRBV7-2
D gene: -
CDR3 protein: CASSLEGLTKEQYF
CDR3 DNA: TGTGCCAGCAGCTTAGAGGGGCTGACTAAAGAGCAGTACTTC

clone size: once
J gene: TRBJ2-1
V gene: TRBV7-2
D gene: TRBD2
CDR3 protein: CASSFMGGGSYNEQFF
CDR3 DNA: TGTGCCAGCAGCTTCATGGGCGGGGGATCCTACAATGAGCAGTTCTTC